The 10 T cell receptor beta chains below all came from one sample that was sequenced in a study of shared clonotypes between healthy human individuals. Repertoires were generated with immunoSEQ multiplex PCR, while TCRdb's copy carries only in-frame clones and drops some. The sample lists 950,000 to 1,100,000 clones; 60% to 80% were seen once. Input material: memory CD4+ T cells sorted from blood. Subset in this sample: CD45RA-negative fraction. The receptors were gathered from a man aged 18-30 years in good health.

The rearrangement links TRBV7-2 to TRBJ1-1, with 7 bases aligning to TRBD1. This CDR3 spans 17 amino acids. In germline, CDR1 is SGHTA, CDR2 FQGNSA. V shed 5 bases and J 1 base; nucleotides not matched to a gene: 13. CDR3 in amino acids: CASSPRGTGVGNTEAFF. The CDR3 nucleotides read TGTGCCAGCAGCCCGAGGGGTACAGGGGTAGGGAACACTGAAGCTTTCTTT.

CDR3 in DNA: TGTGCCAGTAGTACAAACTTGAACACTGAAGCTTTCTTT. This sequence encodes CASSTNLNTEAFF. The J gene is TRBJ1-1, the V gene TRBV19; no clear D. This CDR3 is 13 amino acids long. V was cut by 4 bases and J by 0 bases, with 6 bases left in between. Looked up from germline, CDR1 is LNHDA and CDR2 is SQIVND (reference sequence).

The chain combines TRBV30 with TRBJ1-2; 8 bases match TRBD1. Germline trimming cut 1 base from V and 8 bases from J; bases unmatched to any gene: 12. This CDR3 is 15 amino acids long. Germline V gene sequence: CDR1 GTSNPN, CDR2 SVGIG (reference sequence). CDR3 region: CAWSARGRAFLGYTF. The DNA of the CDR3 is TGTGCCTGGAGTGCCAGGGGGCGAGCGTTTCTAGGCTACACCTTC.

V usage is TRBV23-1 and J usage is TRBJ2-3; 7 bases map to TRBD2. TRBV23-1 is given ORF status, its function remaining uncertain. CDR3 length: 16 residues. J gave up 3 bases and V 0 bases, and 6 bases lay outside the gene matches. The CDR3 nucleotides are TGCGCCAGCAGTCAATCGGGACTATACTCAACAGATACGCAGTATTTT. As protein: CASSQSGLYSTDTQYF.

The CDR3, as DNA: TGTGCCAGCAGCTCTTCCAAGACGGGGCAGTTCTTC. It codes for CASSSSKTGQFF. V usage is TRBV7-6 and J usage is TRBJ2-1; D uncertain. Germline V gene sequence: CDR1 SGHVS, CDR2 FNYEAQ. The V end lost 4 bases, the J end lost 12 bases, and 13 bases lay between the germline ends. This CDR3 has 12 amino acids.

A remark on this clone: Other DNA sequences of this sample code for an identical CDR3. The chain combines TRBV7-2 with TRBJ1-5; D ambiguous. CDR1 and CDR2 (germline): SGHTA, FQGNSA. This CDR3 is 13 amino acids long. Trimming took 0 bases from V and 3 from J, leaving 3 bases between them. The CDR3 DNA reads TGTGCCAGCAGCTTAGCGGACAATCAGCCCCAGCATTTT. Translating gives CASSLADNQPQHF.

V usage is TRBV7-9 and J usage is TRBJ2-2; D may be TRBD1 (5 bases). V lost 5 bases and J 3 bases, leaving 13 bases between the germline ends. The CDR3 spans 15 residues. Germline CDR1 reads SEHNR; CDR2 reads FQNEAQ (reference sequence). The CDR3 DNA reads as TGTGCCAGCAGCAGAGACCTAGGGGACACCGGGGAGCTGTTTTTT. Translation: CASSRDLGDTGELFF.

The chain joins TRBV2 to TRBJ2-7; D not resolved. The length of the CDR3 is 12 residues. V shed 1 base and J shed 4 bases, with 5 bases lying between them. Looked up from germline, CDR1 is SNHLY and CDR2 is FYNNEI. Here the CDR3 DNA reads TGTGCCAGCAGTGAAGAGGAGTACGAGCAGTACTTC. Protein sequence: CASSEEEYEQYF. The full variable domain, completed using reference TRBV2 and TRBJ2-7, is EPEVTQTPSHQVTQMGQEVILRCVPISNHLYFYWYRQILGQKVEFLVSFYNNEISEKSEIFDDQFSVERPDGSNFTLKIRSTKLEDSAMYFCASSEEEYEQYFGPGTRLTVT.

This clone occurred a few times. The chain uses TRBV11-2 and TRBJ1-6; 7 nucleotides align to TRBD1. Per germline, CDR1 SGHAT and CDR2 FQNNGV. Trimming removed 3 bases from V and 7 bases from J; junction bases left unmatched: 3. This CDR3 spans 14 amino acids. CDR3 bases: TGTGCCAGCAGCTTTGACAGGGTGAATTCACCCCTCCACTTT. Translating it yields CASSFDRVNSPLHF.

The CDR3 DNA follows: TGTGCCAGCAGCTTGGTCCACAGGGATAATTCACCCCTCCACTTT. Its translation is CASSLVHRDNSPLHF. The chain carries TRBV5-5 and TRBJ1-6; D is possibly TRBD1 (6 bases). The germline gives CDR1 SGHKS, CDR2 YYEKEE (reference sequence). The CDR3 runs to 15 residues. V lost 0 bases and J 5 bases, leaving 9 bases between the germline ends.